Listed here are 9 T cell receptor beta chains from one sample, sequenced in a study of cytomegalovirus exposure and HLA in healthy donors. PCR was performed using 60 Vbeta and 13 Jbeta primers. TCRdb keeps only in-frame clones here, not all; method: immunoSEQ multiplex PCR. The specimen's table records some 96,000 clones. Sequencing input: PBMCs. The receptors derive from a woman younger than 45 in good health and CMV-seronegative.

The V call is TRBV28, the J call TRBJ2-2; TRBD2 aligns across 12 bases. The V segment lost 6 bases and the J segment 4 bases; nucleotides outside the gene matches: 6. The germline CDR1 and CDR2 sequences are MDHEN and SYDVKM. The CDR3 has 16 amino acids. Here the CDR3 DNA reads TGTGCCAGCAGGCCTAGCGGGAGGGCGGGCACCGGGGAGCTGTTTTTT. It translates to CASRPSGRAGTGELFF.

This rearrangement joins TRBV9 to TRBJ1-6; TRBD1 aligns across 7 bases. There are 15 residues in the CDR3. Germline V gene sequence: CDR1 SGDLS, CDR2 YYNGEE. V was clipped by 4 bases and J by 7 bases; unmatched bases: 8. CDR3 amino acids: CASSSRDSFNSPLHF. CDR3 DNA sequence: TGTGCCAGCAGCTCCCGGGACAGCTTCAATTCACCCCTCCACTTT.

V usage is TRBV19 and J usage is TRBJ2-1; the match to TRBD2 covers 10 bases. In germline, CDR1 is LNHDA, CDR2 SQIVND (reference sequence). Unmatched junction bases numbered 3, after V lost 4 bases and J lost 9 bases. This CDR3 is 13 amino acids long. The CDR3 DNA is TGTGCCAGTAGTAGCGAGCGGGAGGGTGAGCAGTTCTTC. The encoded protein is CASSSEREGEQFF.

V usage is TRBV18 and J usage is TRBJ1-2; TRBD1 aligns across 9 bases. The CDR3 has 16 amino acids. The J segment lost 8 bases and the V segment lost 0 bases, leaving 10 bases of the junction unmatched. Germline-derived CDR1 and CDR2 are KGHSH and LQKENI. CDR3 nucleotide sequence: TGTGCCAGCTCACCACCCCAATCGGACAGGGGCAGCGGCTACACCTTC. As protein: CASSPPQSDRGSGYTF.

This chain connects TRBV5-5 to TRBJ2-5, with 7 bases that match TRBD2. Germline values: CDR1 SGHKS, CDR2 YYEKEE (reference sequence). The J segment lost 0 bases and the V segment lost 4 bases, leaving 3 bases of the junction unmatched. The CDR3 loop spans 14 amino acids. The CDR3 loop reads CASSPLADQETQYF. The CDR3 DNA is TGTGCCAGCAGCCCTCTAGCGGACCAAGAGACCCAGTACTTC.

The genes are TRBV11-1 and TRBJ2-7, with 10 positions matching TRBD1. V lost 4 bases and J lost 3; bases outside the gene matches: 3. This CDR3 is 14 amino acids long. Germline CDR1 reads SGHAT; CDR2 reads FQDESV (reference sequence). CDR3 protein: CASSWGTGDYEQYF. The DNA of the CDR3 is TGTGCCAGCAGCTGGGGGACAGGGGACTACGAGCAGTACTTC.

The DNA for the CDR3 is TGTGCCAGCTCAACTGGACAGGGAGAGGCAGATACGCAGTATTTT. Translating gives CASSTGQGEADTQYF. The chain joins TRBV18 to TRBJ2-3, with 8 bases aligning to TRBD1. The CDR3 length is 15 residues. The V gene end was trimmed by 5 bases and the J gene end by 4 bases; junction bases not matched to a gene: 8. Per germline, CDR1 KGHSH and CDR2 LQKENI.

The rearrangement joins TRBV25-1 to TRBJ2-2, with D possibly matching TRBD2 (7 bases). V dropped 1 base and J dropped 6 bases, with 18 bases sitting between them. This CDR3 is built from 17 residues. The germline gives CDR1 MGHDK, CDR2 SYGVNS. The CDR3 here is CASSELMGGRLSGELFF. In DNA, the CDR3 is TGTGCCAGCAGTGAATTGATGGGGGGGCGACTATCCGGGGAGCTGTTTTTT.

V gene TRBV11-2 combines with J gene TRBJ2-5; 14 positions match TRBD2. Germline CDR1 and CDR2: SGHAT and FQNNGV. The CDR3 length is 15 residues. V was clipped by 4 bases and J by 5 bases; unmatched bases: 3. The CDR3 bases are TGTGCCAGCAGCTCAGGGACTAGCGGGAGTGAGACCCAGTACTTC. Its protein is CASSSGTSGSETQYF.